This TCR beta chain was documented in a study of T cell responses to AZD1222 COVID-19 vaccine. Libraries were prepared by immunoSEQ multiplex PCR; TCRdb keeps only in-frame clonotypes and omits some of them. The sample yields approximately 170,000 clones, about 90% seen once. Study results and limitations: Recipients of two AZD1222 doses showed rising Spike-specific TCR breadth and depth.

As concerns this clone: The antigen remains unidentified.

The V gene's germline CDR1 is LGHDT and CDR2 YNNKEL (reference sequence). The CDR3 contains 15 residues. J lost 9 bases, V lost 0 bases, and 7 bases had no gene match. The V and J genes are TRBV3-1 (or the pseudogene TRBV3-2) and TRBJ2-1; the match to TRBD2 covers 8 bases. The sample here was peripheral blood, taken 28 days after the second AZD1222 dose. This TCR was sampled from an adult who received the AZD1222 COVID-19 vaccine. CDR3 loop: CASSQETLAGSEQFF. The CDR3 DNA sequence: TGTGCCAGCAGCCAAGAAACTTTAGCGGGGAGTGAGCAGTTCTTC.